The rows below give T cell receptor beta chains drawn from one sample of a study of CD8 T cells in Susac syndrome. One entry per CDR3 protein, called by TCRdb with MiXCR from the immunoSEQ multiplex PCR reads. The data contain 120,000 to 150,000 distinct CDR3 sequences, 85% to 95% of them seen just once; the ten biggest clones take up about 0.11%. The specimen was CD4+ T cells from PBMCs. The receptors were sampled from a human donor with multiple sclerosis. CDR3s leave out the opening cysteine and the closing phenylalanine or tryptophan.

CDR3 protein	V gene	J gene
ASSYSTRPREKLF	TRBV6-5	TRBJ1-4
SVVGDRGNEQF	TRBV29-1	TRBJ2-1
AWSPGVSHNSPLH	TRBV30	TRBJ1-6
ATSDFDRVSYNEQF	TRBV24-1	TRBJ2-1
ASSSTGTGAKELF	TRBV28	TRBJ1-4
ATSDVGQGQYNEQF	TRBV24-1	TRBJ2-1
SVPGQANTGELF	TRBV29-1	TRBJ2-2
ASSLTPGLSTDTQY	TRBV7-3	TRBJ2-3
ASSEYLNYGYT	TRBV6-1	TRBJ1-2
ASSHTGTKQF	TRBV3-1	TRBJ2-1
ASSREDRRIYEQY	TRBV5-1	TRBJ2-7
ASSVGDSGPFTDTQY	TRBV9	TRBJ2-3
ASSVAGTDTQY	TRBV9	TRBJ2-3
ASWPGHLTGELF	TRBV23-1	TRBJ2-2
SARTGSNEQY	TRBV29-1	TRBJ2-7
ATSRVTTYEQY	TRBV15	TRBJ2-7
ASNPTGRTEAF	TRBV3-1	TRBJ1-1
ASSPSGDRGFNEQY	TRBV7-2	TRBJ2-7
ASSGQTSSTDTQY	TRBV18	TRBJ2-3
ASSVQTESYEQY	TRBV9	TRBJ2-7
ASSYLDTIY	TRBV6-5	TRBJ1-3
ASSSLQGNHGYT	TRBV7-8	TRBJ1-2
ASSFTGSQETQY	TRBV7-9	TRBJ2-5
AWSLQANYGYT	TRBV30	TRBJ1-2
ASSLEASGTHNSPLH	TRBV27	TRBJ1-6
ASRTGNSNTGELF	TRBV19	TRBJ2-2
ASSPTGIGYGYT	TRBV28	TRBJ1-2
ASSQAGTGTGREQY	TRBV3-1	TRBJ2-7
ASSRGDTYGELF	TRBV4-3	TRBJ2-2
ASSSVGTGTDSYEQY	TRBV7-9	TRBJ2-7
ASSNSRTTQY	TRBV7-2	TRBJ2-3